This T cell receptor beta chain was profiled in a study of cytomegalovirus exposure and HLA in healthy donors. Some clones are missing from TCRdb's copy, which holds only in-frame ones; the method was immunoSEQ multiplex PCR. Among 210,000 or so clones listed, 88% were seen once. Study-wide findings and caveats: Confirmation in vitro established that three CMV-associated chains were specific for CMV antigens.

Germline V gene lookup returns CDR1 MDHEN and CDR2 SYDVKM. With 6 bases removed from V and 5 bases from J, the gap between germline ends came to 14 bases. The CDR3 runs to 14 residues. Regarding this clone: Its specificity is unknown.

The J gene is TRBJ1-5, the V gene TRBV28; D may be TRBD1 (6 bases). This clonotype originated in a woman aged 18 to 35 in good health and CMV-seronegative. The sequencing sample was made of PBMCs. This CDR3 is CASRQQGSHQPQHF. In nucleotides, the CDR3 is TGTGCCAGCAGGCAACAGGGCAGCCATCAGCCCCAGCATTTT.